This T cell receptor beta chain stems from a study of cytomegalovirus exposure and HLA in healthy donors. Study in general: An earlier analysis identified 110 million or so unique TCR beta sequences in approximately 190 million T cells. The study, taken as a whole, reports: A previous analysis found most TCR beta V segments productive roughly 87% or roughly 30% of the time.

This clone was detected once. Its antigen is unknown. PCR used 60 Vbeta primers and 13 Jbeta primers. Clones were sequenced by immunoSEQ multiplex PCR, and TCRdb holds only the in-frame ones, with some missing. The sample carries about 160,000 clones, 65% to 85% recorded once. Germline V lookup: CDR1 GTSNPN, CDR2 SVGIG (reference sequence). V gave up 2 bases and J gave up 6 bases, with 13 bases separating them. The CDR3 sequence is 14 residues long. The sample comprised PBMCs. The chain recombines TRBV30 with TRBJ2-2; weak D call: TRBD1 (5 bases). The sequence came from a male donor in good health and CMV-seronegative. CDR3: CAWSTFRVPGELFF. CDR3 coding DNA: TGTGCCTGGAGTACCTTCAGGGTTCCCGGGGAGCTGTTTTTT.